Below are 23 T cell receptor beta chains sequenced from a single sample in a study of blood T cell repertoires in COVID-19. Clones were read by immunoSEQ multiplex PCR, and TCRdb kept only the in-frame ones, dropping some. The table includes approximately 170,000 clones, more than 75% detected once. The source material was peripheral blood. The source is a man in his fifties who had recovered from COVID-19.

CDR3 protein: CASSSPRRDRANQGTEAFF. The CDR3 DNA follows: TGTGCCAGCAGCTCTCCCCGCCGGGACAGGGCGAACCAGGGCACTGAAGCTTTCTTT. The chain joins TRBV14 to TRBJ1-1, with 9 positions matching TRBD1. CDR1 SGHDN and CDR2 FVKESK come from the germline V gene. V trimming: 5 bases; J trimming: 4 bases; junction bases outside the gene matches: 20. The CDR3 runs 19 residues. The whole variable domain, remainder taken from reference TRBV14 and TRBJ1-1, is EAGVTQFPSHSVIEKGQTVTLRCDPISGHDNLYWYRRVMGKEIKFLLHFVKESKQDESGMPNNRFLAERTGGTYSTLKVQPAELEDSGVYFCASSSPRRDRANQGTEAFFGQGTRLTVV.

The V gene is TRBV7-9, the J gene TRBJ2-7; 10 bases are a match to TRBD1. This CDR3 is 15 amino acids long. The germline V gene has CDR1 SEHNR and CDR2 FQNEAQ (reference sequence). V lost 6 bases to trimming and J lost 6 bases; unmatched junction nucleotides: 11. In DNA, the CDR3 is TGTGCCAGCAGGGGAGGGACAGGGACAGGGGCCGAGCAGTACTTC. It is translated as CASRGGTGTGAEQYF.

The rearrangement joins TRBV11-2 to TRBJ2-3; 7 bases fit TRBD1. There are 15 residues in the CDR3. The germline V gene encodes CDR1 SGHAT and CDR2 FQNNGV. Unmatched junction bases numbered 6, after V lost 3 bases and J lost 3 bases. DNA for the CDR3: TGTGCCAGCAGCTTCAACAGGGGAACGACAGATACGCAGTATTTT. This sequence encodes CASSFNRGTTDTQYF.

This CDR3 is CASSSRQGKETQYF. The CDR3 coding sequence is TGTGCCAGCAGTTCCCGACAGGGAAAAGAGACCCAGTACTTC. This chain links TRBV7-2 with TRBJ2-5; 7 positions match TRBD1. Germline CDR1 is SGHTA and CDR2 is FQGNSA. J gave up 3 bases and V 6 bases, and 7 bases lay outside the gene matches. The CDR3 is 14 amino acids.

The rearrangement joins TRBV7-2 to TRBJ1-6; D call uncertain. Germline loops: CDR1 SGHTA, CDR2 FQGNSA. This CDR3 is built from 15 residues. V lost 5 bases and J lost 0, with 8 bases in between. The CDR3 spells CASSPPSSYNSPLHF. Here the CDR3 DNA reads TGTGCCAGCAGCCCCCCCAGCTCCTATAATTCACCCCTCCACTTT.

The gene calls are TRBV9 and TRBJ2-1; 9 positions agree with TRBD1. The length of the CDR3 is 14 residues. With 1 base clipped from V and 6 bases from J, the junction kept 2 bases outside the gene matches. In germline, CDR1 is SGDLS, CDR2 YYNGEE. CDR3 loop: CASSVTGGINEQFF. Here the CDR3 DNA reads TGTGCCAGCAGCGTAACAGGGGGCATCAATGAGCAGTTCTTC.

J is TRBJ2-4 and V is TRBV6-6; D is possibly TRBD2 (6 bases). This CDR3 region has 13 residues. Trimming stripped 8 bases from V and 5 bases from J, with 13 bases between. The V gene's germline CDR1 is MNHNY and CDR2 SVGAGI (reference sequence). CDR3 DNA sequence: TGTGCCAGCGGAGGAGGGCAGCAAAACATTCAGTACTTC. This translates into CASGGGQQNIQYF.

The V call is TRBV9, the J call TRBJ1-4, with TRBD1 as a possible D gene (5 bases). The CDR3 is 15 residues long. V was pared by 0 bases and J by 3 bases, with 9 bases between. Germline-derived CDR1 and CDR2 are SGDLS and YYNGEE. The CDR3 sequence is CASSVDGGANEKLFF. For the CDR3, the DNA is TGTGCCAGCAGCGTAGACGGGGGGGCTAATGAAAAACTGTTTTTT.

V is TRBV30 and J is TRBJ1-1; D might be TRBD1 (6 bases). From germline, CDR1 is GTSNPN and CDR2 SVGIG (reference sequence). This CDR3 has 14 residues. The V and J ends lost 4 bases and 0 bases respectively, with 12 bases between them. The CDR3 loop reads CAWTRQVLNTEAFF. The CDR3 DNA reads as TGTGCCTGGACCAGACAGGTACTGAACACTGAAGCTTTCTTT.

The CDR3 loop reads CAISATGLNTEAFF. The DNA of the CDR3 is TGTGCCATCAGTGCGACAGGGCTGAACACTGAAGCTTTCTTT. The chain employs TRBV10-3 and TRBJ1-1, with 7 bases matching TRBD1. The CDR3 is made up of 14 amino acids. Germline V gene lookup returns CDR1 ENHRY and CDR2 SYGVKD. V shed 4 bases, J shed 0 bases, and the junction held 2 bases outside the gene matches.

J is TRBJ1-2 and V is TRBV4-3; D is ambiguous. Per the germline V gene, CDR1 is LGHNA and CDR2 is YSLEER. The CDR3 covers 14 residues. V was clipped by 0 bases and J by 8 bases, with 13 bases between them. DNA for the CDR3: TGCGCCAGCAGCCAAGAAAGTGCCGCTACGGGCTACACCTTC. Its translation: CASSQESAATGYTF.

The V and J genes are TRBV12-3 or TRBV12-4 and TRBJ1-2, with unresolved D. This CDR3 is 13 amino acids long. Trimming took 3 bases from V and 5 from J, leaving 10 bases between them. CDR3 nucleotides: TGTGCCAGCAGTTTTGGGAGGAGGTATGGCTACACCTTC. It is translated as CASSFGRRYGYTF.

The chain couples TRBV2 to TRBJ2-2; 8 bases align to TRBD1. Trimming cost V 7 bases and J 5 bases; bases outside gene matches: 9. From germline, CDR1 is SNHLY and CDR2 FYNNEI. The CDR3 totals 15 residues. Here the CDR3 reads CASKAGGRGTGELFF. The CDR3 DNA sequence: TGTGCCAGCAAGGCAGGGGGCAGGGGGACCGGGGAGCTGTTTTTT. Full variable domain (remainder filled in from reference TRBV2 and TRBJ2-2): EPEVTQTPSHQVTQMGQEVILRCVPISNHLYFYWYRQILGQKVEFLVSFYNNEISEKSEIFDDQFSVERPDGSNFTLKIRSTKLEDSAMYFCASKAGGRGTGELFFGEGSRLTVL.

This chain links TRBV7-8 with TRBJ1-3; possible D gene TRBD1, 6 bases. The CDR3 runs 15 residues. Trimming removed 6 bases from V and 0 bases from J, with 12 bases in between. The V gene's germline CDR1 is SGHVS and CDR2 FQNEAQ. In DNA, the CDR3 is TGTGCCAGCAGGTCAACAGGGAACTCTGGAAACACCATATATTTT. Encoded protein: CASRSTGNSGNTIYF.

V gene TRBV7-2 combines with J gene TRBJ2-4; 11 bases map to TRBD1. The CDR3 has 16 residues. V dropped 0 bases and J dropped 7; count of bases not matched to a gene: 5. The V gene's germline CDR1 is SGHTA and CDR2 FQGNSA. The CDR3 loop reads CASSLAGTGGGNIQYF. The DNA of the CDR3 is TGTGCCAGCAGCTTAGCCGGGACAGGGGGGGGCAACATTCAGTACTTC.

The V and J genes are TRBV5-6 and TRBJ1-1; D is uncertain. The length of the CDR3 is 12 residues. In germline, CDR1 is SGHDT, CDR2 YYEEEE. V was pared by 0 bases and J by 8 bases, with 8 bases between. This CDR3 reads CASSLAGREAFF. In DNA, the CDR3 is TGTGCCAGCAGCTTGGCGGGAAGGGAAGCTTTCTTT.

V and J are TRBV5-1 and TRBJ2-5; 11 bases agree with TRBD1. CDR3 length: 15 amino acids. With V trimmed by 1 base and J by 4 bases, 3 bases remained unmatched. Germline loops: CDR1 SGHRS, CDR2 YFSETQ. The CDR3 is CASSLRTGGRETQYF. The DNA for the CDR3 is TGCGCCAGCAGCTTGAGGACAGGGGGCAGAGAGACCCAGTACTTC.

V is TRBV7-2 and J is TRBJ2-7, with 7 positions matching TRBD1. The trim removed 5 bases at V and 2 bases at J, leaving 12 bases unmatched. This CDR3 has 16 residues. Germline V lookup: CDR1 SGHTA, CDR2 FQGNSA. This CDR3 reads CASSLPGGTGAYEQYF. The CDR3 DNA follows: TGTGCCAGCAGCCTCCCAGGGGGAACCGGGGCCTACGAGCAGTACTTC.

The chain joins TRBV19 to TRBJ2-3, with TRBD1 as a possible D gene (6 bases). Germline lookup yields CDR1 LNHDA and CDR2 SQIVND (reference sequence). The CDR3 is 15 residues long. Between the trimmed V and J ends, which lost 5 bases and 2 bases, there was a span of 14 bases. CDR3 protein: CASSPLTGPTDTQYF. Written as DNA, the CDR3 is TGTGCCAGTAGTCCCTTGACAGGACCCACAGATACGCAGTATTTT.

The gene calls are TRBV7-3 and TRBJ1-1; TRBD1 agrees at 7 bases. CDR1 and CDR2 from the germline V gene are SGHTA and FQGTGA. The CDR3 covers 15 residues. V lost 4 bases, J lost 0 bases, and 5 bases stayed unmatched. CDR3 DNA: TGTGCCAGCAGCTCGGCAGGGGGGTTGAACACTGAAGCTTTCTTT. Its protein product is CASSSAGGLNTEAFF.

This clone was counted a single time. This chain connects TRBV2 to TRBJ2-1; 12 bases are a match to TRBD2. There are 16 residues in the CDR3. With V trimmed by 7 bases and J by 4 bases, 8 bases remained unmatched. Germline values: CDR1 SNHLY, CDR2 FYNNEI. CDR3 DNA sequence: TGTGCCAGCAAGCTGACTAGCGGGAGCGTATACAATGAGCAGTTCTTC. Translation: CASKLTSGSVYNEQFF.

The chain employs TRBV5-1 and TRBJ2-5, with 8 bases lining up with TRBD2. Germline CDR1 is SGHRS and CDR2 is YFSETQ. The CDR3 length is 15 residues. V dropped 4 bases and J dropped 3; count of bases not matched to a gene: 8. CDR3 region: CASSQLPGGEETQYF. CDR3 coding DNA: TGCGCCAGCAGCCAGCTCCCCGGGGGGGAAGAGACCCAGTACTTC.

This clone has just one count. The chain couples TRBV9 to TRBJ2-5; 8 nucleotides line up with TRBD1. From germline, CDR1 is SGDLS and CDR2 YYNGEE. J was trimmed by 5 bases and V by 3 bases; bases with no gene match: 3. The CDR3 runs to 13 residues. The CDR3: CASSATGDETQYF. DNA of the CDR3: TGTGCCAGCAGCGCGACAGGGGACGAGACCCAGTACTTC.